The clone carrying this T cell receptor beta chain was recorded at least ten times. Its antigen is still unknown. MiXCR was run by TCRdb on the RT-PCR reads, yielding one entry per CDR3 protein. Found here are roughly 630,000 distinct CDR3 sequences, 11% to 15% of them singletons; the top ten hold approximately 7.6%. The sample originates from a study of response to subunit inactivated influenza vaccine. The junction had 4 bases not matched to a gene; V was cut back by 5 bases and J by 7 bases. CDR3 length: 14 residues. Study findings and constraints: Few new T cells, the authors suggested, are recruited by each seasonal influenza vaccination.

The chain has TRBV12-3 or TRBV12-4 and TRBJ1-6; the match to TRBD1 covers 8 bases. The receptor's source is a man between 50 and 59 years old who received an inactivated influenza vaccine. The starting material was PBMCs from blood, obtained roughly 15 days before vaccination. The CDR3 reads CASSPGQENSPLHF. The DNA for the CDR3 is TGTGCCAGCAGTCCGGGACAGGAAAATTCACCCCTCCACTTT.